The TCR beta chain under discussion was sequenced for a study of blood T cell repertoires in COVID-19 (dated by TCRdb to about 2020). With respect to the entire study: Samples from collaborators originated in the United States, Italy and Spain and spanned both the acute and convalescent phases of COVID-19. A de-identified subject ID, COVID-19 status, age in years and sex were almost always included in the sample metadata. Samples were obtained from the ongoing ImmuneRACE study (first 160 participants) and from roughly 1,300 subjects provided by 6 global collaborators. The dataset comprised deeply sampled blood TCRbeta repertoires from subjects exposed to, actively infected with, or recovered from COVID-19. The material from the prospective study consisted of cDNA or gDNA derived from T cells, B-cell-depleted T cells, or PBMCs. Where HLA class I and class II types were available, the types were taken from metadata supplied by the sample provider, not from assay-based typing. The repertoires were made available in a free public database intended to serve as a resource for research on the immune response to SARS-CoV-2. Points the paper makes about the study in general: The quantity of clinical and demographic metadata differed by source and by participant and was supplied without curation.

TCRbeta CDR3 regions were amplified from genomic DNA using the immunoSEQ Assay, a bias-controlled multiplex PCR. Per the source publication's procedure: The number of nucleated cells in each sample was estimated by amplification of reference gene primers within the assay. To quantify the absolute abundance of each unique TCRbeta CDR3 rearrangement, sequence reads were collapsed and filtered. For each sample, productive Simpson clonality was calculated as the square root of Simpson's diversity index across productive rearrangements. TCRdb limited this immuneACCESS table to in-frame rearrangements with V and J called. A share of clones is missing; checked studies link under half to unresolved V genes, and the rest is unexplained. V and J calls plus clone size are reproduced from that table; the DNA served to infer D and trimming. The sample has approximately 170,000 clones on record, around 80% of them singletons. Of the sample, roughly 19% is held by the ten largest clones.

Each collaborating institution followed its own protocols to collect whole blood in K2EDTA tubes. Collaborator samples were shipped for TCRbeta analysis as frozen whole blood, isolated PBMCs, or DNA extracted from either sample type. This clone turned up a few times. No antigen is known for it. Nothing much larger sits one base from this clone, and base qualities are not available. CDR1 SGHAT and CDR2 FQNNGV were looked up in the germline V gene. The CDR3 contains 14 residues, cysteine and phenylalanine counted. The CDR3 DNA has 42 bases and is translated from base 1. V loses 5 bases of germline sequence and J loses 5 bases, and the interval between the two ends is 16 bases.

Sequencing used peripheral blood. The sequence links TRBV11-2 to TRBJ2-7; the D gene lacks a confident call. The clonotype originates from an elderly woman with acute or convalescent COVID-19. This receptor carries the CDR3 CASSPLNLADEQYF. The nucleotide sequence is given as TGTGCCAGCAGCCCCCTCAATTTGGCGGACGAGCAGTACTTC. Reference TRBV11-2 and TRBJ2-7 proteins supply the regions before and after the CDR3; the full variable domain is: EAGVAQSPRYKIIEKRQSVAFWCNPISGHATLYWYQQILGQGPKLLIQFQNNGVVDDSQLPKDRFSAERLKGVDSTLKIQPAKLEDSAVYLCASSPLNLADEQYFGPGTRLTVT.